The following is a TCR beta chain sequence with its context. Its cognate antigen is unknown. This sample was taken from a study of T cells after yellow fever vaccination. At the level of the study: It was SMART-Seq v4 Ultra Low Input that prepared the fractions with low cell numbers. The study's findings and limits: By day 5 rather than day 15, the secondary response had peaked, though it was weaker. Most primary-vaccination clones reappeared after the booster (just under 98% CD4, 75% to 90% CD8).

Template switching by 5'RACE produced TCR cDNA, adding a universal primer site and UMIs. TCRdb re-called the 5' RACE reads through MiXCR, storing one row per CDR3 protein. The repertoire includes some 350,000 distinct CDR3 sequences, under 7.5% of them detected once, and 15% sits in the top ten. Germline V gene sequence: CDR1 SGHRS, CDR2 YFSETQ. The CDR3 length is 13 residues. V lost 2 bases to trimming and J lost 7 bases, with 9 bases between them. Sequenced material: PBMCs, taken 5 days after the yellow fever booster vaccination. The TCR comes from a man younger than 45 who received the YFV17D yellow fever vaccine. The V and J genes are TRBV5-1 and TRBJ2-2, with D unclear. CDR3 protein: CASSFLQGGELFF. In DNA, the CDR3 is TGCGCCAGCAGCTTCCTTCAAGGCGGGGAGCTGTTTTTT.